The clone carrying this TCR beta chain was seen a few times. Its specificity is not known. Trimming removed 5 bases from V and 6 bases from J, with 10 bases in between. The CDR3 is made up of 13 amino acids. The V gene's germline CDR1 is SGHVS and CDR2 FNYEAQ. A single heparinised draw of approximately 110 mL on average was taken per donor. Researchers reported sorting CD4+ naive, central memory, regulatory and stem cell-like memory cells via CD45RO/CCR7/CD25/CD127/CD95/CD27. These data belong to a study of beta chain features in type 1 diabetes. Looking at the study overall: Healthy donors and patients showed comparable age, gender and cell yields.

Notes on the study in general: There was a moderate but significant shortening of TCRB CDR3s in all four CD4+ subsets of Type 1 diabetes patients. Any HLA-type effect on TCRB rearrangement remained unresolved here.

The sequenced template was cDNA made from the entire isolated RNA. Produced via immunoSEQ multiplex PCR; TCRdb's table is partial and in-frame only. The sample holds 200,000 to 300,000 clones; about 15% are singletons and the top ten take around 0.019%. The chain links TRBV7-6 to TRBJ1-4; D is uncertain. The sequence was collected from a man aged 30-40 years with type 1 diabetes. The sample comprised naive CD4+ T cells from blood. CDR3 DNA sequence: TGTGCCAGCAGCCCCGGACTGGATGAAAAACTGTTTTTT. This codes for CASSPGLDEKLFF. The full variable domain, rest sourced from reference TRBV7-6 and TRBJ1-4, is GAGVSQSPRYKVTKRGQDVALRCDPISGHVSLYWYRQALGQGPEFLTYFNYEAQQDKSGLPNDRFSAERPEGSISTLTIQRTEQRDSAMYRCASSPGLDEKLFFGSGTQLSVL.